This T cell receptor (beta chain) comes out of a study of OX40 agonist ivuxolimab in advanced cancers. Study-level findings and limits: Compared with CD4+, CD8+ T cells on average had more expanded clones.

TCRdb's copy holds only in-frame clones and misses some; the assay was immunoSEQ multiplex PCR. The data contain 72,000 or so clones, around 87% of them singletons. This CDR3 spans 12 amino acids. V gave up 8 bases and J gave up 8 bases, with 15 bases separating them. Germline CDR1 MNHEY, CDR2 SMNVEV (reference sequence). About this clone: What it recognizes is unknown.

The V and J genes are TRBV27 and TRBJ1-2; the D gene is possibly TRBD1 (5 bases). Sequencing was performed on CD4+ or CD8+ T cells sorted from blood, taken in a trial of the OX40 agonist ivuxolimab. The clonotype originates from an adult with an advanced solid tumor such as melanoma, head and neck, liver or kidney cancer. The CDR3 DNA follows: TGTGCCAGCCGAAGGGGCTCCAGCGGCTACACCTTC. The encoded protein is CASRRGSSGYTF.